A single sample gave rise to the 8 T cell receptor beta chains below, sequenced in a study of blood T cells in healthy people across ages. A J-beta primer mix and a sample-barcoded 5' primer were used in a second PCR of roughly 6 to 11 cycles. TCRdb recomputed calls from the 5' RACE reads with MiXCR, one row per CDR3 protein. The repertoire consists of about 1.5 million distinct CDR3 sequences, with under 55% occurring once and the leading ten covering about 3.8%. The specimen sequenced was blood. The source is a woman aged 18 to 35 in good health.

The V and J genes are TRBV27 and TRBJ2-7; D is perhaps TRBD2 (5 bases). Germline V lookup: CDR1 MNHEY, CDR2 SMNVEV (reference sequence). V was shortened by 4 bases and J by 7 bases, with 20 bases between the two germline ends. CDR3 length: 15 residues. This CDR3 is CASSSGVSSYNEQYF. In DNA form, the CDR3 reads TGTGCCAGCAGTTCCGGGGTAAGCTCCTACAATGAGCAGTACTTC.

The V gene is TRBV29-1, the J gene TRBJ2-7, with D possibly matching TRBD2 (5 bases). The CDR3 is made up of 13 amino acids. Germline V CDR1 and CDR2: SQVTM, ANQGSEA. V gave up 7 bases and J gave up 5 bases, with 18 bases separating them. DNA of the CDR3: TGCAGCGCCGAAATTGGAGGTTCCCACGAGCAGTACTTC. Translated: CSAEIGGSHEQYF.

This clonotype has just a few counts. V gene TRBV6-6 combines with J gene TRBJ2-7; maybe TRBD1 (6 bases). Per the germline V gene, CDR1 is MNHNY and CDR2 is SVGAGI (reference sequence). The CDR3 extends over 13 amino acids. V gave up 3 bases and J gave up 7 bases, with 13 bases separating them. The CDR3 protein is CASSYFAGVEQYF. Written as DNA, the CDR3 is TGTGCCAGCAGTTATTTCGCAGGGGTTGAGCAGTACTTC.

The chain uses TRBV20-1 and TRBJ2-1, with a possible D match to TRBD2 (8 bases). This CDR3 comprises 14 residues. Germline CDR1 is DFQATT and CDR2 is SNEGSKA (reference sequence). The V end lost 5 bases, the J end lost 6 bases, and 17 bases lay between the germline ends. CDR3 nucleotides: TGCAGTGCTGCGGGGGGCAGGGGGTTCAATGAGCAGTTCTTC. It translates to CSAAGGRGFNEQFF.

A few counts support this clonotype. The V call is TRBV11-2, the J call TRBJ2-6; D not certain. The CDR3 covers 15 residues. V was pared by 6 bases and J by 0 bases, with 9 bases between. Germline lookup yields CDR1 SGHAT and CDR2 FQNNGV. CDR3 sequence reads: CASSYANSGANVLTF. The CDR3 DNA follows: TGTGCCAGCAGTTACGCCAACTCTGGGGCCAACGTCCTGACTTTC.

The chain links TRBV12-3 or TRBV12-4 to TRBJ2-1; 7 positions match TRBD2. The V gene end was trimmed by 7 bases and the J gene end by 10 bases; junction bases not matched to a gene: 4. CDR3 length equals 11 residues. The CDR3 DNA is TGTGCCAGCACAAATAGCGGGGAGCAGTTCTTC. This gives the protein CASTNSGEQFF.

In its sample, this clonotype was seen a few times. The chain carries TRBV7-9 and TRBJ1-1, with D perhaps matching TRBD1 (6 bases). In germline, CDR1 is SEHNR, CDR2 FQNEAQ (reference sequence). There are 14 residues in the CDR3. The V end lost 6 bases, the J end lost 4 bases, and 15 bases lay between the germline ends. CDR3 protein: CASRPQGLFTEAFF. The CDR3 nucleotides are TGTGCCAGCAGGCCACAGGGTCTCTTCACTGAAGCTTTCTTT.

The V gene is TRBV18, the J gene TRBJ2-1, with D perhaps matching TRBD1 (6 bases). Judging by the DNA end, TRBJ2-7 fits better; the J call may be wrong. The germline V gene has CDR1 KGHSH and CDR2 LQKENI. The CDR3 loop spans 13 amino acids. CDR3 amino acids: CATLGGGHNEQYF. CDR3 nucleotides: TGTGCCACGCTTGGGGGCGGTCACAATGAGCAGTACTTC.